The next 30 T cell receptor beta chains were all read from a single sample in a study of vaccination and CD4 T cells after COVID-19. Their recognized antigens are unknown. Researchers used the Oncomine TCR Beta short-read assay to sequence DNA from cultured CD4+ T cells. TCRdb fed the PCR reads into MiXCR, producing one record per CDR3 protein. Among 18,000 or so distinct CDR3 sequences listed, around 45% were seen once. Stated treatment: approximately 10-day PBMC culture with coronavirus spike peptide pools or control peptides (ViraFEST assay). The sample was CD4+ T cells from blood, cultured in vitro, taken before SARS-CoV-2 vaccination. Receptors originate from a human donor who had recovered from COVID-19.

This clonotype has more than one count but fewer than ten. This sequence joins TRBV7-2 and TRBJ2-3, with TRBD2 as a possible D gene (5 bases). Trimming took 4 bases from V and 0 from J, leaving 8 bases between them. The CDR3 has 14 amino acids. Germline V CDR1 and CDR2: SGHTA, FQGNSA. DNA of the CDR3: TGTGCCAGCAGCTCGGGATTGAGCACAGATACGCAGTATTTT. It specifies CASSSGLSTDTQYF.

The chain uses TRBV19 and TRBJ2-2; either TRBD1 or TRBD2 may supply D (5 bases each). The CDR3 has 13 amino acids. Between the trimmed V and J ends, which lost 5 bases and 8 bases, there was a span of 12 bases. The V gene's germline CDR1 is LNHDA and CDR2 SQIVND (reference sequence). The CDR3 here is CASSVGEFGELFF. The CDR3 DNA sequence: TGTGCCAGTAGTGTGGGGGAGTTTGGGGAGCTGTTTTTT. Full variable domain (rest looked up from reference TRBV19 and TRBJ2-2): DGGITQSPKYLFRKEGQNVTLSCEQNLNHDAMYWYRQDPGQGLRLIYYSQIVNDFQKGDIAEGYSVSREKKESFPLTVTSAQKNPTAFYLCASSVGEFGELFFGEGSRLTVL.

This clonotype was picked up a small number of times. The chain joins TRBV6-4 to TRBJ2-3; weak D call: TRBD2 (6 bases). CDR1 is MRHNA, CDR2 SNTAGT, per germline. This CDR3 has 16 residues. The germline V and J ends were trimmed by 4 bases and 4 bases, with 18 bases remaining between them. The CDR3 sequence is CASSVWAGMGPDTQYF. The CDR3 coding sequence is TGTGCCAGCAGTGTTTGGGCGGGAATGGGGCCAGATACGCAGTATTTT.

This clonotype has more than one count but fewer than ten. This chain connects TRBV20-1 to TRBJ1-6, with D possibly matching TRBD1 (6 bases). CDR1 and CDR2 from the germline V gene are DFQATT and SNEGSKA (reference sequence). The CDR3 length is 20 residues. V gave up 3 bases and J gave up 10 bases, with 34 bases separating them. CDR3 in DNA: TGCAGTGCTAGGGAGTCCCCGGAACAGGGAGGGAGAGGTGTGGACTCACCCCTCCACTTT. Encoded protein: CSARESPEQGGRGVDSPLHF.

This clonotype has only a few counts. The V gene is TRBV6-1, the J gene TRBJ1-6, with 10 bases identical to TRBD1. Germline values: CDR1 MNHNS, CDR2 SASEGT. J was trimmed by 5 bases and V by 10 bases; bases with no gene match: 14. This CDR3 is built from 17 residues. The CDR3 DNA reads as TGTGCCACCCGGGACAGGGGTACTATTAGACATAATTCACCCCTCCACTTT. Protein sequence: CATRDRGTIRHNSPLHF.

This clonotype was observed a few times. The CDR3 protein is CASSLKASGGTYEQYF. The CDR3 DNA reads as TGTGCCAGCAGTTTAAAAGCCAGCGGGGGAACCTACGAGCAGTACTTC. The genes are TRBV27 and TRBJ2-7; 8 nucleotides align to TRBD2. This CDR3 has 16 residues. Per germline, CDR1 MNHEY and CDR2 SMNVEV (reference sequence). Trimming at V came to 2 bases and at J to 2 bases, leaving 8 bases not matched to a gene.

The rearrangement uses TRBV15 and TRBJ2-1, with D possibly matching TRBD1 (6 bases). There are 16 residues in the CDR3. Germline V gene sequence: CDR1 LNHNV, CDR2 YYDKDF (reference sequence). V shed 0 bases and J shed 5 bases, with 14 bases lying between them. CDR3 sequence: CATSRDQLTGDNEQFF. CDR3 bases: TGTGCCACCAGCAGAGATCAATTGACAGGAGACAATGAGCAGTTCTTC.

This clonotype counts as medium-sized. The gene calls are TRBV7-2 and TRBJ1-5; a weak D match, TRBD1 (5 bases). V lost 5 bases and J 0 bases, leaving 8 bases between the germline ends. CDR3 size: 14 residues. Germline CDR1 and CDR2: SGHTA and FQGNSA. CDR3 nucleotides: TGTGCCAGCAGCCCCCAGGGTAGCAATCAGCCCCAGCATTTT. Amino acids: CASSPQGSNQPQHF.

Comment on this clonotype: At one end, the junction sequence differs from germline, possibly due to a read error. V usage is TRBV6-5 and J usage is TRBJ1-4; D is unclear. Per germline, CDR1 MNHEY and CDR2 SVGAGI. This CDR3 region has 14 residues. In DNA, the CDR3 is TGTGCCAGCAGTGACTCGGGCAGCCGTGAAAAACTGTTTTTT. Protein sequence: CASSDSGSREKLFF.

This chain connects TRBV20-1 to TRBJ1-6; D gene uncertain. The CDR3 extends over 16 amino acids. V dropped 0 bases and J dropped 5 bases, with 14 bases sitting between them. Germline V gives CDR1 DFQATT, CDR2 SNEGSKA (reference sequence). CDR3 sequence reads: CSARDLFGVNNSPLHF. CDR3 nucleotide sequence: TGCAGTGCTAGAGATTTGTTCGGGGTGAATAATTCACCCCTCCACTTT.

This clonotype was detected a few times. The CDR3 spells CASSFQETQYF. CDR3 coding DNA: TGTGCCAGCAGCTTCCAAGAGACCCAGTACTTC. V gene TRBV11-2 combines with J gene TRBJ2-5; unclear D gene. Germline CDR1 reads SGHAT; CDR2 reads FQNNGV. This CDR3 is 11 amino acids long. Trimming pared 3 bases from V and 1 base from J, leaving 0 bases between.

The chain couples TRBV10-3 to TRBJ1-1, with no clear D. Germline loops: CDR1 ENHRY, CDR2 SYGVKD. V was trimmed by 0 bases and J by 0 bases, leaving 8 bases between them. The CDR3 runs to 15 residues. CDR3 protein: CAISESAALNTEAFF. The CDR3 DNA follows: TGTGCCATCAGTGAGTCGGCAGCCTTGAACACTGAAGCTTTCTTT.

CDR3 residues: CASSFHDTDTQYF. In DNA, the CDR3 is TGTGCCAGCAGCTTTCACGACACAGATACGCAGTATTTT. The chain links TRBV5-4 to TRBJ2-3, with no clear D. The CDR3 totals 13 residues. Germline CDR1 is SGHNT and CDR2 is YYREEE (reference sequence). V lost 2 bases and J 2 bases, leaving 6 bases between the germline ends.

The chain is built from TRBV27 and TRBJ2-7; 12 positions agree with TRBD1. Trimming cost V 2 bases and J 5 bases; bases outside gene matches: 4. The germline CDR1 and CDR2 sequences are MNHEY and SMNVEV (reference sequence). The CDR3 consists of 15 residues. CDR3 residues: CASSLEGTGGHEQYF. The CDR3 DNA is TGTGCCAGCAGTTTAGAAGGGACAGGGGGCCACGAGCAGTACTTC.

For the CDR3, the DNA is TGTGCCAGCAGTTTAAAGGGGCACTATGGCTACACCTTC. It codes for CASSLKGHYGYTF. This sequence joins TRBV12-3 or TRBV12-4 and TRBJ1-2, with D tentatively TRBD1 (5 bases). V shed 2 bases and J shed 3 bases, with 7 bases lying between them. The CDR3 covers 13 residues.

CDR3 DNA: TGTGCCAGCAGTCCCCGGACGGGGGGCACCGGGGAGCTGTTTTTT. This encodes CASSPRTGGTGELFF. This chain links TRBV12-3 or TRBV12-4 with TRBJ2-2; 7 bases are shared with TRBD2. V lost 5 bases and J lost 4; bases outside the gene matches: 7. The CDR3 length is 15 residues.

This rearrangement joins TRBV6-1 to TRBJ1-5, with no clear D. Trimming stripped 11 bases from V and 4 bases from J, with 15 bases between. The CDR3 consists of 13 residues. From germline, CDR1 is MNHNS and CDR2 SASEGT. CDR3 nucleotide sequence: TGTGCCGCTCAGGCGGTGAGAAATCAGCCCCAGCATTTT. This gives the protein CAAQAVRNQPQHF.

This chain connects TRBV7-8 to TRBJ1-2, with D maybe TRBD1 (6 bases). Germline V gives CDR1 SGHVS, CDR2 FQNEAQ. Trimming cost V 3 bases and J 2 bases, with 7 bases left between them. CDR3 length: 13 amino acids. In DNA form, the CDR3 reads TGTGCCAGCAGCTTCGACAGGAACTATGGCTACACCTTC. Amino acids: CASSFDRNYGYTF.

This chain links TRBV27 with TRBJ2-7; TRBD1 matches 7 bases. This CDR3 spans 15 amino acids. CDR1 is MNHEY and CDR2 is SMNVEV in the germline V gene (reference sequence). V was pared by 5 bases and J by 2 bases, with 9 bases of the junction left unmatched. CDR3 sequence (DNA): TGTGCCAGCAGTGCGTCCGGGACAGATCCCTACGAGCAGTACTTC. It specifies CASSASGTDPYEQYF.

This clonotype was seen only a few times. V is TRBV7-9 and J is TRBJ1-2; no reliable D call. The CDR3 length is 13 residues. The germline V gene encodes CDR1 SEHNR and CDR2 FQNEAQ (reference sequence). The V end lost 1 base, the J end lost 2 bases, and 5 bases lay between the germline ends. The CDR3 spells CASSLGQNYGYTF. CDR3 in DNA: TGTGCCAGCAGCTTAGGTCAGAACTATGGCTACACCTTC.

This clonotype was found a few times. The V call is TRBV23-1, the J call TRBJ1-5, with D unclear. TRBV23-1 is an ORF for which the function is uncertain. V was trimmed by 7 bases and J by 6 bases, leaving 10 bases between them. The CDR3 length is 12 residues. CDR3 in DNA: TGCGCCAGCAACAAGACCTCTCAGCCCCAGCATTTT. Its protein product is CASNKTSQPQHF.

The chain uses TRBV21-1 and TRBJ2-7; the tabulated D call, TRBD1, remains unverified against the DNA. TRBV21-1 is listed as a pseudogene. The CDR3 runs 17 residues. DNA of the CDR3: TGTGCCAGCACTCCCCCCGATCTTGACAGGACCGGTGACGAGCAGTACTTC. Translation: CASTPPDLDRTGDEQYF.

J is TRBJ2-2 and V is TRBV7-2; 8 bases are a match to TRBD1. Germline CDR1 is SGHTA and CDR2 is FQGNSA. This CDR3 spans 16 amino acids. With V trimmed by 1 base and J by 5 bases, 6 bases remained unmatched. For the CDR3, the DNA is TGTGCCAGCAGCTTAGGGTCGAACAGGGGGACCGGGGAGCTGTTTTTT. The encoded protein is CASSLGSNRGTGELFF.

This clonotype was picked up a small number of times. J is TRBJ2-3 and V is TRBV6-1; TRBD1 aligns across 12 bases. V dropped 8 bases and J dropped 4; count of bases not matched to a gene: 4. The CDR3 runs 14 residues. Germline loops: CDR1 MNHNS, CDR2 SASEGT. The CDR3 nucleotides are TGTGCCAGCTGGGACAGGGGGCTTTCAGATACGCAGTATTTT. This codes for CASWDRGLSDTQYF.

In nucleotides, the CDR3 is TGTGCCAGCAGCCAAGACAGGTCAAGCTCCTATAATTCACCCCTCCACTTT. It translates to CASSQDRSSSYNSPLHF. This chain connects TRBV4-2 to TRBJ1-6; no clear D. V lost 0 bases and J 0 bases, leaving 9 bases between the germline ends. Germline CDR1 is LGHNA and CDR2 is YNFKEQ. The CDR3 covers 17 residues.

V is TRBV30 and J is TRBJ2-1; 16 nucleotides line up with TRBD2. This CDR3 comprises 17 residues. Per the germline V gene, CDR1 is GTSNPN and CDR2 is SVGIG (reference sequence). Unmatched junction bases numbered 7, after V lost 1 base and J lost 7 bases. As DNA, the CDR3 is TGTGCCTGGAGTGCCGGGACTAGCGGGGGGGGGACAAATGAGCAGTTCTTC. This sequence encodes CAWSAGTSGGGTNEQFF. The variable domain in full, with the rest retrieved from reference TRBV30 and TRBJ2-1, is SQTIHQWPATLVQPVGSPLSLECTVEGTSNPNLYWYRQAAGRGLQLLFYSVGIGQISSEVPQNLSASRPQDRQFILSSKKLLLSDSGFYLCAWSAGTSGGGTNEQFFGPGTRLTVL.

This clonotype has only one observation. The V gene is TRBV27, the J gene TRBJ2-7, with unresolved D. Germline CDR1 MNHEY, CDR2 SMNVEV (reference sequence). The CDR3 spans 13 residues. Deletions cut 3 bases from V and 2 bases from J, with 8 bases between. DNA for the CDR3: TGTGCCAGCAGTTTCGGTGTCGCCTACGAGCAGTACTTC. This gives the protein CASSFGVAYEQYF.

This clonotype was observed once. V gene TRBV6-2 or TRBV6-3 combines with J gene TRBJ2-1; 8 nucleotides line up with TRBD2. CDR3 length equals 16 residues. The germline gives CDR1 MNHEY, CDR2 SVGEGT. The ends lost 6 bases at V and 7 bases at J; junction bases unmatched: 14. CDR3: CASREAGPAGDNEQFF. In DNA form, the CDR3 reads TGTGCCAGCAGGGAAGCAGGACCAGCGGGGGATAATGAGCAGTTCTTC.

This clonotype has a handful of counts. The rearrangement uses TRBV6-1 and TRBJ2-7; D not certain. The germline gives CDR1 MNHNS, CDR2 SASEGT. The V end was cut by 4 bases, the J end by 2 bases, with 9 bases between. This CDR3 comprises 13 residues. The CDR3, as DNA: TGTGCCAGCAGTGTTGGGCTAACCTACGAGCAGTACTTC. Protein product: CASSVGLTYEQYF.

The J gene is TRBJ2-1, the V gene TRBV20-1; 8 bases match TRBD1. CDR3 length: 15 residues. Per germline, CDR1 DFQATT and CDR2 SNEGSKA (reference sequence). V shed 1 base, J shed 5 bases, and the junction held 7 bases outside the gene matches. CDR3 region: CSARGGSGQDNEQFF. The CDR3 DNA follows: TGCAGTGCTAGAGGAGGGTCGGGACAGGACAATGAGCAGTTCTTC.